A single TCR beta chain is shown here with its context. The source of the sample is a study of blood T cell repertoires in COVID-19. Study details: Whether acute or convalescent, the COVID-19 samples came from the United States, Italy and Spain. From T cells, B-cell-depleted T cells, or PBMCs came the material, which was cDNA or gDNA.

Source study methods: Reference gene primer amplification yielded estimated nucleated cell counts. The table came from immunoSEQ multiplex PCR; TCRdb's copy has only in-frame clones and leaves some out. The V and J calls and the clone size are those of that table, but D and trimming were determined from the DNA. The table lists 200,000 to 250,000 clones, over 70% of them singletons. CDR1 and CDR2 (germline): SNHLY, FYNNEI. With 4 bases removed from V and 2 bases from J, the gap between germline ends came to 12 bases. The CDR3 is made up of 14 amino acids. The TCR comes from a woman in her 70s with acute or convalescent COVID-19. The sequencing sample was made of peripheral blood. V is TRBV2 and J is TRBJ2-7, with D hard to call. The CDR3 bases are TGTGCCAGCAGTGGTCTTAGCACGACCTACGAGCAGTACTTC. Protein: CASSGLSTTYEQYF.